A selection of T cell receptor beta chains follows, all from one sample in a study of blood T cell repertoires in COVID-19. Sequencing was performed with immunoSEQ multiplex PCR; in TCRdb, only in-frame clones are kept and a portion is missing. Among 130,000 or so clones listed, approximately 80% were seen once. Sequenced: peripheral blood. These receptors originate from a human donor in a cohort sampled during active COVID-19. Both conserved end residues are part of each CDR3. D genes are given only for firm matches. Clone size is not always given. Where it is, it says once, few, many or a class for expanded clones.

clone size,V gene,D gene,CDR3 protein
NA,TRBV27,NA,CASTLGGGCNEQFF
NA,TRBV5-1,NA,CASSPSGEAGSRGLYGYTF
NA,TRBV5-1,TRBD1,CASREGAGPTGELFF
NA,TRBV19,NA,CASSLAGTSGTGGANVLTF
NA,TRBV5-8,NA,CASSFGQGIYNEQFF
NA,TRBV7-2,TRBD2,CASSRQRGGVDTQYF
NA,TRBV28,TRBD1,CASSGGTGGVYGYTF
once,TRBV19,TRBD2,CASRTSGGATDTQYF
once,TRBV25-1,NA,CASSERGYQPQHF
few,TRBV7-8,NA,CASSGPSSPSSYNEQFF
NA,TRBV3-1/TRBV3-2,TRBD2,CASSPTTGGSSYNEQFF
NA,TRBV6-5,TRBD2,CAFFYGGGADTQYF
NA,TRBV28,NA,CASSLPGPNYGYTF
NA,TRBV5-6,NA,CASSFGSGTYEQYF
NA,TRBV7-9,TRBD2,CASSPDLAGSTDTQYF
NA,TRBV5-6,TRBD2,CASSLGLVDEQYF
few,TRBV7-2,NA,CASSVQQGLDSPLHF
NA,TRBV21-1,NA,CASSKRVLDNSPLHF
NA,TRBV9,TRBD2,CASSSRLAGDIRELFF
NA,TRBV7-8,TRBD1,CASSLEWRGGYHNEQFF
NA,TRBV5-1,TRBD1,CASSSRDVGQGALDYGYTF
NA,TRBV3-1/TRBV3-2,TRBD1,CASSPWTGRSGNTIYF
NA,TRBV5-1,NA,CASSLASDYGGELFF
NA,TRBV24-1,NA,CATSANGAGQPQHF
NA,TRBV4-3,TRBD2,CASSQDRLAGKDYNEQFF
NA,TRBV6-5,TRBD1,CASSYPGQQLAGYTF
many,TRBV2,NA,CASSVQERGTEAFF
NA,TRBV5-6,NA,CASSLAVAAGELFF
NA,TRBV29-1,TRBD1,CSVGTGDSYEQYF
NA,TRBV11-3,NA,CASKQGATNEQFF
few,TRBV6-5,TRBD2,CASSLAGGYNEQFF
few,TRBV27,NA,CASSLSGAKNQPQHF
few,TRBV2,TRBD2,CASHTGGKNYEQYF
NA,TRBV5-1,NA,CASSLDGRATNYGYTF
NA,TRBV9,NA,CASSGKPGVLSSTDTQYF
NA,TRBV6-5,NA,CASSDSGHFYGYTF
NA,TRBV6-5,TRBD2,CASSYTSGGAGETQYF
once,TRBV5-1,TRBD2,CASSFQGSGGETQYF
NA,TRBV10-3,TRBD1,CAISESGRGRGDTQYF
NA,TRBV5-1,NA,CASSLSQGSTEAFF
NA,TRBV5-1,NA,CASRDGNYGYTF
NA,TRBV5-4,NA,CASSLVAEPGGYTF
NA,TRBV2,TRBD1,CASKQPLTGGEEKLFF
once,TRBV24-1,NA,CATSGGQVKDIQYF
NA,TRBV4-1,TRBD1,CASSPYLNRDRGEQYF
NA,TRBV5-6,NA,CASSLGWGRVDTEAFF
NA,TRBV3-1/TRBV3-2,NA,CASSKGVTSETQYF
NA,TRBV5-1,TRBD1,CASSLTGEYTEAFF
NA,TRBV3-1/TRBV3-2,TRBD1,CASSHRQGDGYTF
NA,TRBV18,NA,CASSLHANTEAFF
NA,TRBV7-2,TRBD2,CASAGGTSGGGRYEQYF
NA,TRBV7-6,NA,CASSFGGGYTF
NA,TRBV6-2/TRBV6-3,NA,CASSSLAGAGYNEQFF